Listed below are T cell receptor beta chains from one sample, sequenced in a study of T cell responses to AZD1222 COVID-19 vaccine. Sequencing was performed with immunoSEQ multiplex PCR; in TCRdb, only in-frame clones are kept and a portion is missing. The sample lists just under 150,000 clones; about 86% were seen once. The input for sequencing was peripheral blood, taken 28 days after the second AZD1222 dose. Every receptor here comes from an adult who received the AZD1222 COVID-19 vaccine. CDR3s include the opening cysteine and the closing phenylalanine or tryptophan. D genes are given only for firm matches. The size field is filled for only some rows; it gives once, few, many or a size class.

>TRBV30|-|TRBJ2-5|12|-
TGTGCCTGGAGTGGGGGATCAGAGACCCAGTACTTC
CAWSGGSETQYF
>TRBV7-9|-|TRBJ2-7|11|-
TGTGCCAGCAGCCCCGTTTACGAGCAGTACTTC
CASSPVYEQYF
>TRBV16|-|TRBJ2-1|11|-
TGTGCCAGCAGCCCAACCAATGAGCAGTTCTTC
CASSPTNEQFF
>TRBV29-1|-|TRBJ2-5|14|-
TGCAGCGTTGTAGGTGGGTCTCCTCAAGAGACCCAGTACTTC
CSVVGGSPQETQYF
>TRBV7-9|-|TRBJ2-7|14|-
TGTGCCAGCAGTATCGTGGGGCCCCCCTACGAGCAGTACTTC
CASSIVGPPYEQYF
>TRBV19|-|TRBJ1-3|15|-
TGTGCCAGTAGTATAGATTCGGTCTCTGGAAACACCATATATTTT
CASSIDSVSGNTIYF
>TRBV10-3|-|TRBJ2-5|15|TRBD1
TGTGCCATCAGTGACGGCAGGGGGCTACTAGAGACCCAGTACTTC
CAISDGRGLLETQYF
>TRBV11-2|-|TRBJ1-3|15|-
TGTGCCAGCAGCTTAGTGGGCCAGTCTGGAAGCACCATATATTTT
CASSLVGQSGSTIYF
>TRBV30|-|TRBJ1-3|15|-
TGTGCCTGGAGTGTTCAGGGGCAGTTGGGTAACACCATATATTTT
CAWSVQGQLGNTIYF
>TRBV18|-|TRBJ2-7|15|TRBD1
TGTGCCAGCTCACCAGTCTCAGGGGGCTCCTACGAGCAGTACTTC
CASSPVSGGSYEQYF
>TRBV9|-|TRBJ2-7|13|-
TGTGCCAGTGGCGGGCGAGGGGCAGGCGAGCAGTACTTC
CASGGRGAGEQYF
>TRBV6-2/TRBV6-3|-|TRBJ2-4|14|TRBD2
TGTGCCAGCAGCCGGCCGGGAGGGCGAAACATTCAGTACTTC
CASSRPGGRNIQYF
>TRBV7-2|-|TRBJ2-3|13|-
TGTGCCAGCAGTCAGCGGTTCACAGATACGCAGTATTTT
CASSQRFTDTQYF
>TRBV19|-|TRBJ1-1|12|-
TGTGCCAGTAGTATAGATGAGGCTGAAGCTTTCTTT
CASSIDEAEAFF
>TRBV19|-|TRBJ1-2|15|-
TGTGCCAGTAGTATTGACGGGGGCGCGGACTATGGCTACACCTTC
CASSIDGGADYGYTF
>TRBV7-9|few|TRBJ1-4|14|-
TGTGCCAGCAGCCCGGTTGCCGGTAATGAAAAACTGTTTTTT
CASSPVAGNEKLFF
>TRBV19|-|TRBJ1-2|13|TRBD1
TGTGCCAGTAGTACCTGGACAGGGGATGGCTACACCTTC
CASSTWTGDGYTF
>TRBV20-1|-|TRBJ2-2|15|-
TGCAGTGCTAGTCGCACTATAGGAGGCACCGGGGAGCTGTTTTTT
CSASRTIGGTGELFF
>TRBV9|-|TRBJ2-1|16|TRBD2
TGTGCCAGCAGCGTAGAACGAGCGGGAGTGCTTAAGGAGCAGTTCTTC
CASSVERAGVLKEQFF
>TRBV29-1|-|TRBJ2-1|12|-
TGCAGCGTTGTTCGGAGCCAGGGTGAGCAGTTCTTC
CSVVRSQGEQFF
>TRBV28|few|TRBJ2-1|15|-
TGTGCCAGCAGTTTCCCCTTGACGGCATACAATGAGCAGTTCTTC
CASSFPLTAYNEQFF
>TRBV6-5|-|TRBJ2-4|15|-
TGTGCCAGCAGACCCCTGGCAGGGCCTATAAACATTCAGTACTTC
CASRPLAGPINIQYF
>TRBV18|-|TRBJ1-1|12|-
TGTGCCAGCTCACCCTGGACAGTTAAAGCTTTCTTT
CASSPWTVKAFF
>TRBV11-2|-|TRBJ2-2|14|-
TGTGCCAGCAGCTTAGGGGGGGTCACGAGGGAGCTGTTTTTT
CASSLGGVTRELFF
>TRBV5-4|few|TRBJ1-1|14|TRBD1
TGTGCCAGCAGCTCTAATGACAGGGACACTGAAGCTTTCTTT
CASSSNDRDTEAFF
>TRBV15|-|TRBJ2-2|17|TRBD2
TGTGCCACCAGCAGTCCCTGGGGGGGGGCGAACACCGGGGAGCTGTTTTTT
CATSSPWGGANTGELFF
>TRBV27|-|TRBJ2-5|13|-
TGTGCCAGCAGTTATGACAGCCGAGAGACCCAGTACTTC
CASSYDSRETQYF
>TRBV7-8|-|TRBJ2-5|12|-
TGTGCCAGCAGCCCCAGGGGAGGGCCCCAGTACTTC
CASSPRGGPQYF
>TRBV11-2|-|TRBJ2-1|16|TRBD1
TGTGCCAGCAGCTTAGGTAGGGGGACAGACGTGAATGAGCAGTTCTTC
CASSLGRGTDVNEQFF
>TRBV18|-|TRBJ2-5|14|-
TGTGCCAGCTCACCGCCGGGCCGGCAAGAGACCCAGTACTTC
CASSPPGRQETQYF
>TRBV7-2|-|TRBJ2-1|14|-
TGTGCCAGCAGCGCTCGGGACTCCTACAATGAGCAGTTCTTC
CASSARDSYNEQFF
>TRBV6-5|-|TRBJ2-1|15|TRBD2
TGTGCCAGCAGTCGGACTAGCGGACCATACAATGAGCAGTTCTTC
CASSRTSGPYNEQFF
>TRBV12-3/TRBV12-4|-|TRBJ1-6|13|-
TGTGCCAGCGGGGTTCAGGTTAATTCACCCCTCCACTTT
CASGVQVNSPLHF
>TRBV4-1|-|TRBJ2-3|17|TRBD2
TGCGCCAGCAGCCGATCGACCCTAGCGGTGCGGGGAAATACGCAGTATTTT
CASSRSTLAVRGNTQYF
>TRBV5-8|-|TRBJ1-2|15|TRBD1
TGTGCCAGCAGCTACGCCGACAGGGTTTACTATGGCTACACCTTC
CASSYADRVYYGYTF